Presented here are 28 T cell receptor beta chains from one specimen sequenced in a study of T cells in localized non-small cell lung cancer. The protocol was immunoSEQ multiplex PCR, while the TCRdb copy is restricted to in-frame clones and leaves out a portion. The sample includes more than 15,000 clones, roughly 89% of them seen just once. The sample was peripheral blood, taken before any cancer treatment. The receptors come from a male donor at least 60 years old with stage II squamous cell lung carcinoma.

This clone was counted a single time. The rearrangement joins TRBV6-5 to TRBJ1-1; TRBD1 might be the D (5 bases). Germline V gene data show CDR1 as MNHEY and CDR2 as SVGAGI. The germline V and J ends were trimmed by 7 bases and 5 bases, with 14 bases remaining between them. The CDR3 loop spans 13 amino acids. The CDR3 coding sequence is TGTGCCAGCATCTACCCCGGGGGGACTGAAGCTTTCTTT. This translates into CASIYPGGTEAFF.

The chain links TRBV18 to TRBJ2-7; tentatively, D is TRBD1 (6 bases). The CDR3 covers 15 residues. Germline CDR1 KGHSH, CDR2 LQKENI. Trimming left V 2 bases short and J 6 bases short, with 17 bases between. This CDR3 reads CASSPNRAPFSEQYF. CDR3 in DNA: TGTGCCAGCTCACCAAACAGGGCACCGTTCTCCGAGCAGTACTTC.

The chain joins TRBV6-9 to TRBJ2-6; D gene ambiguous. Germline CDR1 MNHGY, CDR2 SVAAGI. Trimming cost V 5 bases and J 5 bases, with 22 bases left between them. This CDR3 contains 18 residues. DNA of the CDR3: TGTGCCAGCAGTGTTAGGGATTTACGACAAAGTCGGGCCAACGTCCTGACTTTC. Its protein is CASSVRDLRQSRANVLTF.

The J gene is TRBJ1-2, the V gene TRBV7-6, with 10 nucleotides matching TRBD1. The V segment lost 3 bases and the J segment 8 bases; nucleotides outside the gene matches: 6. The V gene's germline CDR1 is SGHVS and CDR2 FNYEAQ. The CDR3 totals 14 residues. In DNA form, the CDR3 reads TGTGCCAGCAGCTTCGGGACAGGGGATTGGGGCTACACCTTC. This codes for CASSFGTGDWGYTF.

This clone was detected only once. The chain uses TRBV6-5 and TRBJ1-1, with 9 bases matching TRBD1. Germline assignment: CDR1 MNHEY and CDR2 SVGAGI. The V and J ends lost 7 bases and 4 bases, in that order; junction bases with no gene match: 10. The CDR3 is 15 residues long. CDR3 region: CASTRDWDRATEAFF. CDR3 nucleotide sequence: TGTGCCAGCACCCGAGATTGGGACAGGGCCACTGAAGCTTTCTTT.

The V gene is TRBV7-9, the J gene TRBJ1-3; no reliable D call. Germline V CDR1 and CDR2: SEHNR, FQNEAQ (reference sequence). V gave up 4 bases and J gave up 3 bases, with 7 bases separating them. This CDR3 region has 13 residues. CDR3 nucleotides: TGTGCCAGCAGCTCGAGTAGTGGAAACACCATATATTTT. Protein: CASSSSSGNTIYF.

The chain carries TRBV23-1 and TRBJ1-2; D is undetermined. TRBV23-1 is an ORF, with its function uncertain. The V end was cut by 3 bases, the J end by 2 bases, with 13 bases between. The CDR3 is 15 amino acids. The DNA of the CDR3 is TGCGCCAGCAGTCATGATCAGGCGACCAACTATGGCTACACCTTC. This codes for CASSHDQATNYGYTF.

The chain carries TRBV7-2 and TRBJ1-2; possible D gene TRBD1, 6 bases. This CDR3 region has 13 residues. V gave up 5 bases and J gave up 2 bases, with 9 bases separating them. CDR1 is SGHTA and CDR2 is FQGNSA in the germline V gene. DNA of the CDR3: TGTGCCAGCAGCCTTGGACAGAACTATGGCTACACCTTC. Translating it yields CASSLGQNYGYTF.

V and J are TRBV7-6 and TRBJ2-1; D uncertain. CDR1 is SGHVS and CDR2 is FNYEAQ in the germline V gene. The CDR3 runs 12 residues. V shed 1 base and J shed 5 bases, with 3 bases lying between them. In nucleotides, the CDR3 is TGTGCCAGCAGCTTAGTGGACAATGAGCAGTTCTTC. Translating gives CASSLVDNEQFF.

This rearrangement joins TRBV7-6 to TRBJ2-2; TRBD1 matches at 7 bases. The junction had 12 bases not matched to a gene; V was cut back by 2 bases and J by 3 bases. CDR1 is SGHVS, CDR2 FNYEAQ, per germline. CDR3 size: 18 residues. This chain's CDR3 is CASSLYGQAYGDTGELFF. Here the CDR3 DNA reads TGTGCCAGCAGCTTATACGGACAGGCCTATGGGGACACCGGGGAGCTGTTTTTT.

The chain uses TRBV30 and TRBJ1-2; D is undetermined. CDR1 and CDR2 from the germline V gene are GTSNPN and SVGIG (reference sequence). This CDR3 region has 15 residues. V lost 4 bases and J 4 bases, leaving 19 bases between the germline ends. CDR3 DNA sequence: TGTGCCTGGACCCTCAAGGCCACCGCCTCCTATGGCTACACCTTC. Its protein is CAWTLKATASYGYTF.

This rearrangement joins TRBV7-8 to TRBJ2-1; weak D call: TRBD2 (6 bases). The CDR3 length is 13 residues. Germline CDR1 is SGHVS and CDR2 is FQNEAQ. V lost 5 bases and J 6 bases, leaving 11 bases between the germline ends. In DNA, the CDR3 is TGTGCCAGCAGCCCGGGACTCCTCAATGAGCAGTTCTTC. Translating gives CASSPGLLNEQFF.

This clone turned up a few times. The chain carries TRBV9 and TRBJ2-1; 9 bases align to TRBD1. Germline lookup yields CDR1 SGDLS and CDR2 YYNGEE. The CDR3 runs to 16 residues. Trimming at V came to 5 bases and at J to 4 bases, leaving 10 bases not matched to a gene. The DNA for the CDR3 is TGTGCCAGCAGTGCGACAGGGGGGGGCCCGTACAATGAGCAGTTCTTC. Translated, it gives CASSATGGGPYNEQFF.

The DNA for the CDR3 is TGTGCCACATATGGTGCGGGGACTAGAATCGAGCAGTACTTC. It translates to CATYGAGTRIEQYF. The chain is built from TRBV6-5 and TRBJ2-7; TRBD2 matches 8 bases. The CDR3 contains 14 residues. From germline, CDR1 is MNHEY and CDR2 SVGAGI. V trimming: 10 bases; J trimming: 6 bases; junction bases outside the gene matches: 14.

The V and J genes are TRBV5-5 and TRBJ1-5; D ambiguous. Germline V gene data show CDR1 as SGHKS and CDR2 as YYEKEE (reference sequence). This CDR3 contains 14 residues. Trimming stripped 0 bases from V and 3 bases from J, with 7 bases between. The CDR3 region has the DNA TGTGCCAGCAGCTTGGAAGGAGACAATCAGCCCCAGCATTTT. Amino acids: CASSLEGDNQPQHF. The full variable domain, its missing parts supplied by reference TRBV5-5 and TRBJ1-5, is DAGVTQSPTHLIKTRGQQVTLRCSPISGHKSVSWYQQVLGQGPQFIFQYYEKEERGRGNFPDRFSARQFPNYSSELNVNALLLGDSALYLCASSLEGDNQPQHFGDGTRLSIL.

The chain carries TRBV27 and TRBJ2-5; a possible D gene is TRBD1 (6 bases). Trimming took off 2 bases at V and 6 bases at J, with 13 bases between the two ends. Germline V gene data show CDR1 as MNHEY and CDR2 as SMNVEV (reference sequence). The CDR3 runs 14 residues. The CDR3 sequence is CASSLVWQGKTQYF. DNA of the CDR3: TGTGCCAGCAGTTTAGTTTGGCAGGGGAAGACCCAGTACTTC.

The chain uses TRBV19 and TRBJ2-2; tentatively, D is TRBD2 (5 bases). CDR1 LNHDA and CDR2 SQIVND come from the germline V gene (reference sequence). Trimming stripped 7 bases from V and 6 bases from J, with 18 bases between. The CDR3 runs to 15 residues. The CDR3 bases are TGTGCCAGTACCTTGAGGGCAGGAGGCGCCGGGGAGCTGTTTTTT. Translating gives CASTLRAGGAGELFF.

This clone came up once. The chain combines TRBV5-4 with TRBJ1-5; D is unclear. Germline assignment: CDR1 SGHNT and CDR2 YYREEE (reference sequence). The V gene lost 0 bases and the J gene lost 5 bases, with 18 bases spanning the gap. The CDR3 totals 17 residues. The CDR3 reads CASSLDTGESVHQPQHF. DNA for the CDR3: TGTGCCAGCAGCTTGGACACTGGGGAAAGTGTGCATCAGCCCCAGCATTTT.

The V gene is TRBV10-3, the J gene TRBJ2-3; TRBD2 agrees at 8 bases. The CDR3 covers 15 residues. V shed 7 bases, J shed 3 bases, and the junction held 9 bases outside the gene matches. The germline V gene has CDR1 ENHRY and CDR2 SYGVKD. The chain's CDR3 is CAITEGAGATDTQYF. DNA for the CDR3: TGTGCCATCACCGAAGGAGCGGGAGCAACAGATACGCAGTATTTT.

The CDR3 nucleotides read TGTGCCAGCAGGTACAGGGGGGAAGGAAACACCATATATTTT. Translating gives CASRYRGEGNTIYF. The J gene is TRBJ1-3, the V gene TRBV7-9, with 8 bases aligning to TRBD1. The germline gives CDR1 SEHNR, CDR2 FQNEAQ (reference sequence). The CDR3 is 14 amino acids. The V segment lost 6 bases and the J segment 4 bases; nucleotides outside the gene matches: 5.

The chain recombines TRBV28 with TRBJ1-5, with D uncertain. Germline V lookup: CDR1 MDHEN, CDR2 SYDVKM. This CDR3 has 16 amino acids. V was cut by 5 bases and J by 0 bases, with 14 bases left in between. CDR3 nucleotides: TGTGCCAGCAGTCCCACCGGGCCGCATAGCAATCAGCCCCAGCATTTT. Translation gives CASSPTGPHSNQPQHF.

This clone was seen just once. The chain uses TRBV2 and TRBJ2-2; TRBD2 matches 12 bases. The CDR3 is 16 residues long. J was trimmed by 2 bases and V by 6 bases; bases with no gene match: 4. The germline CDR1 and CDR2 sequences are SNHLY and FYNNEI. CDR3 loop: CASSGLAGLNTGELFF. The CDR3 DNA sequence: TGTGCCAGCAGCGGACTAGCGGGGTTAAACACCGGGGAGCTGTTTTTT. Full variable domain (missing parts from reference TRBV2 and TRBJ2-2): EPEVTQTPSHQVTQMGQEVILRCVPISNHLYFYWYRQILGQKVEFLVSFYNNEISEKSEIFDDQFSVERPDGSNFTLKIRSTKLEDSAMYFCASSGLAGLNTGELFFGEGSRLTVL.

This chain links TRBV10-3 with TRBJ2-7; D not certain. The CDR3 runs to 14 residues. Germline CDR1 reads ENHRY; CDR2 reads SYGVKD. The V gene lost 6 bases and the J gene lost 4 bases, with 16 bases spanning the gap. As DNA, the CDR3 is TGTGCCATCAGGGACGATTCAGGTATTTACGAGCAGTACTTC. Encoded protein: CAIRDDSGIYEQYF.

The chain links TRBV28 to TRBJ2-7; 11 bases agree with TRBD2. The CDR3 has 14 amino acids. Germline CDR1 MDHEN, CDR2 SYDVKM. V lost 5 bases to trimming and J lost 5 bases; unmatched junction nucleotides: 5. This CDR3 is CASSPTSGSNEQYF. The CDR3 DNA sequence: TGTGCCAGCAGTCCCACTAGCGGGAGTAACGAGCAGTACTTC.

V is TRBV19 and J is TRBJ2-2; 7 bases align to TRBD2. V shed 0 bases, J shed 7 bases, and the junction held 8 bases outside the gene matches. Looked up from germline, CDR1 is LNHDA and CDR2 is SQIVND (reference sequence). The CDR3 is 16 residues long. The CDR3 spells CASSIDLGRGRGELFF. The DNA of the CDR3 is TGTGCCAGTAGTATAGATCTAGGGAGGGGACGCGGGGAGCTGTTTTTT.

V usage is TRBV28 and J usage is TRBJ2-5; D not resolved. The CDR3 is 14 amino acids. Trimming stripped 5 bases from V and 2 bases from J, with 12 bases between. Germline CDR1 reads MDHEN; CDR2 reads SYDVKM. The CDR3 is CASSGRSIQETQYF. The CDR3 coding sequence is TGTGCCAGCAGTGGAAGATCGATTCAAGAGACCCAGTACTTC.

The chain links TRBV15 to TRBJ1-2; 9 positions agree with TRBD1. J gave up 0 bases and V 1 base, and 3 bases lay outside the gene matches. Germline CDR1 LNHNV, CDR2 YYDKDF (reference sequence). The CDR3 is made up of 16 amino acids. Written as DNA, the CDR3 is TGTGCCACCAGCAGAGGGGGACAGGGCACTAACTATGGCTACACCTTC. As protein: CATSRGGQGTNYGYTF.

This clone showed up just once. The J gene is TRBJ2-1, the V gene TRBV4-1, with 8 bases matching TRBD2. Trimming took 0 bases from V and 0 from J; bases not matched to a gene: 16. The CDR3 length is 21 residues. Germline V gives CDR1 MGHRA, CDR2 YSYEKL. The CDR3 DNA reads TGCGCCAGCAGCCAAGATCCCACCGGGGCGGGAGGTCCGAGCTCCTACAATGAGCAGTTCTTC. Amino acids: CASSQDPTGAGGPSSYNEQFF.